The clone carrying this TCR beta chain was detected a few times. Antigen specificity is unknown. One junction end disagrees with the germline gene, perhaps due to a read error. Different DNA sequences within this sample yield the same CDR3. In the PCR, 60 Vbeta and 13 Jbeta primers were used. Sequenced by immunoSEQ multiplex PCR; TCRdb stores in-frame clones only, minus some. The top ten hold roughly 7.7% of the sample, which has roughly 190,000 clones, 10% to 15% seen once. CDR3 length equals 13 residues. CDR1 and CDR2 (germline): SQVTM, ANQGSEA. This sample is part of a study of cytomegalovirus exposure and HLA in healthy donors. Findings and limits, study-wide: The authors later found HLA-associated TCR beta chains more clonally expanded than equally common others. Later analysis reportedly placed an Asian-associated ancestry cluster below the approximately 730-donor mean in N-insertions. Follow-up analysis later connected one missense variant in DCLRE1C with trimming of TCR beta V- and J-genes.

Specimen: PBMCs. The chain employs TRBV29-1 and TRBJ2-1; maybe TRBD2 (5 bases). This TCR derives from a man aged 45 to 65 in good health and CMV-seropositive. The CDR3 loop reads CSVDWQARGEQFF. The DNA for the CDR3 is TGTAGCGTTGATTGGCAGGCCCGGGGTGAGCAGTTCTTC.